This TCR beta chain came from a study of blood T cell repertoires in COVID-19. Study background: PBMCs, B-cell-depleted T cells, or T cells provided the cDNA or gDNA that made up the material.

Per the study methods: Reference gene primers were amplified, and this amplification served to estimate nucleated cell counts. Clones were read by immunoSEQ multiplex PCR, and TCRdb kept only the in-frame ones, dropping some. The V and J calls and the clone size are those of that table, but D and trimming were determined from the DNA. The sample lists roughly 100,000 clones, roughly nine tenths occurring once. The CDR3 is 13 amino acids. V lost 4 bases to trimming and J lost 6 bases, with 14 bases between them. The germline V gene has CDR1 SGHDT and CDR2 YYEEEE. The sample taken for sequencing was peripheral blood. V and J are TRBV5-6 and TRBJ2-7, with D tentatively TRBD2 (6 bases). The clonotype was recovered from a middle-aged man with acute or convalescent COVID-19. This chain's CDR3 is CASSPRRGIEQYF. The CDR3 nucleotides read TGTGCCAGCAGCCCCCGCCGGGGGATCGAGCAGTACTTC.